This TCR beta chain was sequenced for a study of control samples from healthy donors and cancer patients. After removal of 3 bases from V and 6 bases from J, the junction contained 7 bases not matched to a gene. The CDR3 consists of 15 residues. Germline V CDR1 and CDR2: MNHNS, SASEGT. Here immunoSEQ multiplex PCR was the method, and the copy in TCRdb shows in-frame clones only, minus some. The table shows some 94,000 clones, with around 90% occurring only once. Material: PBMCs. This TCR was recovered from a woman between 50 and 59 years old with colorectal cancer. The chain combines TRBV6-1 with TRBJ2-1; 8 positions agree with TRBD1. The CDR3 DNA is TGTGCCAGCAGTGACCTGGGACAGGCTGGCAATGAGCAGTTCTTC. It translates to CASSDLGQAGNEQFF.